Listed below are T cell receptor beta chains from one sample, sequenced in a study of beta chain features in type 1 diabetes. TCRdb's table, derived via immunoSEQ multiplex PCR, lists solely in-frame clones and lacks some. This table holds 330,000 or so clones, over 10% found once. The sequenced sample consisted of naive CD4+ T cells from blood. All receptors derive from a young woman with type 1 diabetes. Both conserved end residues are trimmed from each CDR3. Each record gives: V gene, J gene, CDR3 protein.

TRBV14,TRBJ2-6,ASRPDRDSGANVLT
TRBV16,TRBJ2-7,ASSIQAYEQY
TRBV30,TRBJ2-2,AWSPRGAGTGELF
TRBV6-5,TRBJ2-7,ASRSGGREQY
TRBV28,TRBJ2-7,ASSLIAGSGEQY
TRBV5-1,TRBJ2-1,ASSLELADNEQF
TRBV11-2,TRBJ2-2,ASSLGNSATGELF
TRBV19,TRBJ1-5,ASSPQFQPQH
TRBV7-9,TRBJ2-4,ASSLAEAKNIQY
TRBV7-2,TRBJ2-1,ASSPDRGTYNEQF